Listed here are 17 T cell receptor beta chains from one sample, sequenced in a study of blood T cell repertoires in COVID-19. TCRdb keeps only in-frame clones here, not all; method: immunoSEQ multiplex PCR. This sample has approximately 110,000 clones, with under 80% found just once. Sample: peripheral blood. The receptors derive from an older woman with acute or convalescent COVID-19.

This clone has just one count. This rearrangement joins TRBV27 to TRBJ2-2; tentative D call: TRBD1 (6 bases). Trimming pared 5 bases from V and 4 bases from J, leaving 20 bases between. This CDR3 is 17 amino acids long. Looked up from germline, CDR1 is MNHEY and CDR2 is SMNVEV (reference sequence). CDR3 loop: CASSPRAGGVSTGELFF. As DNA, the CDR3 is TGTGCCAGCAGTCCGCGGGCTGGGGGCGTAAGCACCGGGGAGCTGTTTTTT.

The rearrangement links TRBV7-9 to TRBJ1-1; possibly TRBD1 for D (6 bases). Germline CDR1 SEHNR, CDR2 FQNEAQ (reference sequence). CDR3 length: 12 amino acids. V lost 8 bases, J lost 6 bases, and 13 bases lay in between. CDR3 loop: CASQRTGPEAFF. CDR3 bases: TGTGCCAGCCAGAGAACAGGGCCTGAAGCTTTCTTT.

The DNA of the CDR3 is TGTGCCAGCAGTTCGGGACAGGCCTTGAGAAACACTGAAGCTTTCTTT. Its protein product is CASSSGQALRNTEAFF. The V call is TRBV6-5, the J call TRBJ1-1; 8 bases fit TRBD1. This CDR3 has 16 residues. The V segment lost 4 bases and the J segment 2 bases; nucleotides outside the gene matches: 9. Germline CDR1 and CDR2: MNHEY and SVGAGI.

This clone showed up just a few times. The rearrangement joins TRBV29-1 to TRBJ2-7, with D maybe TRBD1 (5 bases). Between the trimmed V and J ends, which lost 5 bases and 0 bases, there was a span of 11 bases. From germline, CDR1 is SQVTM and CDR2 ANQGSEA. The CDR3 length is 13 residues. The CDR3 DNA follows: TGCAGCGTTATCTTCAGGGACTCCTACGAGCAGTACTTC. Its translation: CSVIFRDSYEQYF.

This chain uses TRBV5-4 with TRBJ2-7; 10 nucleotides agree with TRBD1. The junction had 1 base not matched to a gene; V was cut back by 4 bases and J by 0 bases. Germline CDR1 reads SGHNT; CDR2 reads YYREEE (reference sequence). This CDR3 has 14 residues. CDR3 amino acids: CASSRDRGSYEQYF. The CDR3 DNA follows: TGTGCCAGCAGCCGGGACAGGGGCTCCTACGAGCAGTACTTC.

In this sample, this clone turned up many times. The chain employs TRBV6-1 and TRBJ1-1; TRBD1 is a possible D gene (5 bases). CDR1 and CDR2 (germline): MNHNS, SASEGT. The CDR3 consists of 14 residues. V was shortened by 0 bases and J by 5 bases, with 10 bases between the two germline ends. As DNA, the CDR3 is TGTGCCAGCAGTGAAGCCGGGGGTGGGACTGAAGCTTTCTTT. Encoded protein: CASSEAGGGTEAFF.

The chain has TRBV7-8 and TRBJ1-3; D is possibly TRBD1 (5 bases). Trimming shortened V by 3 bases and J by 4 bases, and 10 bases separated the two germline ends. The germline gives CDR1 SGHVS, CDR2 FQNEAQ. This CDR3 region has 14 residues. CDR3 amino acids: CASSLGGQGNTIYF. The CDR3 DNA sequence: TGTGCCAGCAGCTTGGGTGGACAAGGAAACACCATATATTTT.

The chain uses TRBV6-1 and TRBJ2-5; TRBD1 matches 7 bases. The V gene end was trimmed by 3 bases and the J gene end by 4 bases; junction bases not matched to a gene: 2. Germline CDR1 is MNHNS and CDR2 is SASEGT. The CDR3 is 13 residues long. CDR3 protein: CASSDQGVETQYF. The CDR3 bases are TGTGCCAGCAGTGACCAGGGGGTAGAGACCCAGTACTTC.

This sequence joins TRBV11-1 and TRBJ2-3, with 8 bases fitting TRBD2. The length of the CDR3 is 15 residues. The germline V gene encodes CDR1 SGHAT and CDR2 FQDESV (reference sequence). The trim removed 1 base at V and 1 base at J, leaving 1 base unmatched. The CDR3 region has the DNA TGTGCCAGCAGCTTAGTTAGCGGGGGCACAGATACGCAGTATTTT. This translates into CASSLVSGGTDTQYF.

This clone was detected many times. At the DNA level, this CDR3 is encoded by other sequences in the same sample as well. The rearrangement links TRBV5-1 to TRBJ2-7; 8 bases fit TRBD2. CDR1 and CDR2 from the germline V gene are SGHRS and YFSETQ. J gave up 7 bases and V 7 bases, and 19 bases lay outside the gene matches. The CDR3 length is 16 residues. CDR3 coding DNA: TGCGCCAGCTTGAGCGGTTGGGGGGGCCGGGGGGGGGAGCAGTACTTC. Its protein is CASLSGWGGRGGEQYF.

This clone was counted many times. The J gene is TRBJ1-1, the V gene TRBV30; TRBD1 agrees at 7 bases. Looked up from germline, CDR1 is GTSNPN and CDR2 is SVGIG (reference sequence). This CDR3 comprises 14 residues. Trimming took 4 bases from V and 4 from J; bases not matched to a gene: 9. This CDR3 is CAWNNRGLATEAFF. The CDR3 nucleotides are TGTGCCTGGAATAACAGGGGTTTGGCCACTGAAGCTTTCTTT.

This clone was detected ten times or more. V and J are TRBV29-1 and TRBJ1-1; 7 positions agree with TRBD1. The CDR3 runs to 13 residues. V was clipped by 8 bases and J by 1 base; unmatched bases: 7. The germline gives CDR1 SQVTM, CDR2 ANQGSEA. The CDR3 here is CSFTRQGNTEAFF. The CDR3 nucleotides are TGCAGCTTTACTAGACAGGGGAACACTGAAGCTTTCTTT. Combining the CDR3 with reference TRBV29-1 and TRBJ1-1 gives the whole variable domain SAVISQKPSRDICQRGTSLTIQCQVDSQVTMMFWYRQQPGQSLTLIATANQGSEATYESGFVIDKFPISRPNLTFSTLTVSNMSPEDSSIYLCSFTRQGNTEAFFGQGTRLTVV.

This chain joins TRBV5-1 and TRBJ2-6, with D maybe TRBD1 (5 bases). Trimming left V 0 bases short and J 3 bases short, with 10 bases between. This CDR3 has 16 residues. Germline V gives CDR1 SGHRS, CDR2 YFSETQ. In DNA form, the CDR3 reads TGCGCCAGCAGCTTGGAAGGGGCCGGTGGGGCCAACGTCCTGACTTTC. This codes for CASSLEGAGGANVLTF.

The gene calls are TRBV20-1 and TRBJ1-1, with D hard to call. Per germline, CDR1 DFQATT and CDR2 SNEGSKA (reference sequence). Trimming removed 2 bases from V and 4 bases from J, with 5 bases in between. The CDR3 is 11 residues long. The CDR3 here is CSARRSTEAFF. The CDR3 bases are TGCAGTGCTAGACGTAGCACTGAAGCTTTCTTT.

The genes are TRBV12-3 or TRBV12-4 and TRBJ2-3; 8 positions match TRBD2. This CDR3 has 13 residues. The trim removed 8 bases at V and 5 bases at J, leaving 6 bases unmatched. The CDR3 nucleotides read TGTGCCAGCGGTAGCGGGGCCTTAGATACGCAGTATTTT. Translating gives CASGSGALDTQYF.

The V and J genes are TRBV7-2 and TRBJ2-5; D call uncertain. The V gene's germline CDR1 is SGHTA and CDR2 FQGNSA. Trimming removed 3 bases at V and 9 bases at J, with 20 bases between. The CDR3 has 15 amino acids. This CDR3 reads CASSLRQGLPSAQYF. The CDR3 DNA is TGTGCCAGCAGCTTGAGGCAAGGCTTGCCGTCGGCCCAGTACTTC.

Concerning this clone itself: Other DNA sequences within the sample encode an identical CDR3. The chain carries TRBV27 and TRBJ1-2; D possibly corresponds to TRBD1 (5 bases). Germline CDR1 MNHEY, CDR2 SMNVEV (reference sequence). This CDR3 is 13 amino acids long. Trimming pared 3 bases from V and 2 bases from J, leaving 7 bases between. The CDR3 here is CASSLAGNYGYTF. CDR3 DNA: TGTGCCAGCAGTTTGGCAGGGAACTATGGCTACACCTTC.